One sample yielded the 5 T cell receptor beta chains listed below, sequenced in a study of CD8 T cells in Susac syndrome. Random hexamers were used to reverse transcribe an amount of roughly 0.45 to 1 ug RNA. Using its own MiXCR run on the immunoSEQ multiplex PCR reads, TCRdb lists one record per CDR3 protein. The sample lists 150,000 to 200,000 distinct CDR3 sequences; more than 90% were seen once. Sample: CD4+ T cells from PBMCs. The receptors were sampled from a human donor in good health.

The chain couples TRBV24-1 to TRBJ1-5; D unresolved. CDR1 is KGHDR and CDR2 is SFDVKD in the germline V gene. Trimming took 3 bases from V and 1 from J, leaving 12 bases between them. The CDR3 runs 16 residues. CDR3 amino acids: CATSDRKSGSNQPQHF. The CDR3 DNA follows: TGTGCCACCAGTGATCGTAAAAGCGGGAGCAATCAGCCCCAGCATTTT.

V is TRBV28 and J is TRBJ2-7; D possibly matches TRBD1 or TRBD2 (5 bases each). The CDR3 consists of 13 residues. Per the germline V gene, CDR1 is MDHEN and CDR2 is SYDVKM. V was trimmed by 7 bases and J by 10 bases, leaving 20 bases between them. CDR3: CASNAGTGYDQYF. The CDR3 coding sequence is TGTGCCAGCAACGCCGGGACCGGCTATGATCAGTACTTC.

The chain combines TRBV3-1 with TRBJ1-2, with D possibly being TRBD1 (5 bases). The CDR3 extends over 14 amino acids. Looked up from germline, CDR1 is LGHDT and CDR2 is YNNKEL (reference sequence). The V end was cut by 1 base, the J end by 8 bases, with 14 bases between. CDR3 bases: TGTGCCAGCAGCCAAGGGGGACCTGTTAACGGCTACACCTTC. It translates to CASSQGGPVNGYTF.

V gene TRBV15 combines with J gene TRBJ1-5; D is perhaps TRBD1 (5 bases). The CDR3 length is 17 residues. The V gene's germline CDR1 is LNHNV and CDR2 YYDKDF (reference sequence). Trimming stripped 1 base from V and 5 bases from J, with 18 bases between. CDR3 DNA: TGTGCCACCAGCAGAGTTCCAGGGAGTGGAAGCGATCAGCCCCAGCATTTT. It yields the protein CATSRVPGSGSDQPQHF.

This clonotype was picked up one time. V gene TRBV4-1 combines with J gene TRBJ2-3; 8 positions agree with TRBD1. V gave up 4 bases and J gave up 2 bases; unmatched junction bases: 8. This CDR3 comprises 16 residues. CDR1 and CDR2 from the germline V gene are MGHRA and YSYEKL. This CDR3 reads CASSLRGQGITDTQYF. CDR3 in DNA: TGCGCCAGCAGCCTCCGCGGACAGGGAATCACAGATACGCAGTATTTT.